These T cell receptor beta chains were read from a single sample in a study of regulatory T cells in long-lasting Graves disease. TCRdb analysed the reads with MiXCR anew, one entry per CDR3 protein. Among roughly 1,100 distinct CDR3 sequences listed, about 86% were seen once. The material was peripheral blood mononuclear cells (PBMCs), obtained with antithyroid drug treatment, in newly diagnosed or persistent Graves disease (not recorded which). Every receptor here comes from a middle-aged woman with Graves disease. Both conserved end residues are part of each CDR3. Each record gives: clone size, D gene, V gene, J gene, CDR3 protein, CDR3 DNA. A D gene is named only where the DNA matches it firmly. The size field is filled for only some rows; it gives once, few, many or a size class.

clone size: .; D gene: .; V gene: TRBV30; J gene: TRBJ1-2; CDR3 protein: CAWTSNYGYTF; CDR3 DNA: TGTGCCTGGACATCCAACTATGGCTACACCTTC
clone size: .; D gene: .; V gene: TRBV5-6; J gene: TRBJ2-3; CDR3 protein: CASSLVGGVNPDTQYF; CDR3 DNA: TGTGCCAGCAGCTTAGTAGGGGGGGTTAATCCAGATACGCAGTATTTT
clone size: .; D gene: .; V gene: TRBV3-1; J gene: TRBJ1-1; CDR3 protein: CASSQANTEAFF; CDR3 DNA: TGTGCCAGCAGCCAGGCGAACACTGAAGCTTTCTTT
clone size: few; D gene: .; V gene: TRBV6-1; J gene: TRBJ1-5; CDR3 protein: CASSEGGGNQPQHF; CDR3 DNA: TGTGCCAGCAGTGAGGGGGGAGGCAATCAGCCCCAGCATTTT
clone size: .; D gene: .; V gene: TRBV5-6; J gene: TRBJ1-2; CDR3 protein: CASSLVLLGGSRYGYTF; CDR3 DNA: TGTGCCAGCAGCTTGGTGCTCCTAGGGGGTTCCCGCTATGGCTACACCTTC
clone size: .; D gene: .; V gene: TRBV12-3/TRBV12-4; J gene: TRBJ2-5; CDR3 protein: CASSSGVETQYF; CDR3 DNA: TGTGCCAGCAGTTCGGGGGTAGAGACCCAGTACTTC
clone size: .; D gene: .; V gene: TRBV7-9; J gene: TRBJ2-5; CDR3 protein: CASSLLQGFGETQYF; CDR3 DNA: TGTGCCAGCAGCTTACTTCAGGGGTTCGGGGAGACCCAGTACTTC
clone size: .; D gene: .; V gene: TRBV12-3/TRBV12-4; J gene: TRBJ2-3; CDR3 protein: CASSLAQGGETDTQYF; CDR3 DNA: TGTGCCAGCAGTTTAGCCCAGGGTGGTGAGACAGATACGCAGTATTTT
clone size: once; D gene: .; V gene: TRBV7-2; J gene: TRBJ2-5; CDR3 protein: CASSLVGIGETQYF; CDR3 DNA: TGTGCCAGCAGCTTAGTGGGTATCGGAGAGACCCAGTACTTC
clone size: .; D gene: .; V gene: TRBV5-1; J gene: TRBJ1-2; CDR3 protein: CASSLVQTNYGYTF; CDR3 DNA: TGCGCCAGCAGCTTGGTGCAGACTAACTATGGCTACACCTTC
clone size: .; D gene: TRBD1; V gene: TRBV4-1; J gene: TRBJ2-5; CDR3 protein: CASSHGTGREETQYF; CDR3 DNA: TGCGCCAGCAGCCACGGGACAGGCCGAGAAGAGACCCAGTACTTC
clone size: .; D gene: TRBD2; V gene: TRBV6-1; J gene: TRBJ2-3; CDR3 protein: CASSENLAGSTDTQYF; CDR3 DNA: TGTGCCAGCAGTGAGAACCTAGCGGGAAGCACAGATACGCAGTATTTT
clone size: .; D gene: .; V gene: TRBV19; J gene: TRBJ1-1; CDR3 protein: CASSIRRQRMNTEAFF; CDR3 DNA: TGTGCCAGTAGTATCCGCCGACAGAGAATGAACACTGAAGCTTTCTTT
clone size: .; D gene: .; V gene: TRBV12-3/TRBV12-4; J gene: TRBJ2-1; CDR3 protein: CASSPRIDNEQFF; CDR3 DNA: TGTGCCAGCAGTCCCCGGATAGACAATGAGCAGTTCTTC
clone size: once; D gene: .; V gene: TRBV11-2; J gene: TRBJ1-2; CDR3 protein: CASSPLGVEYGYTF; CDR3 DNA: TGTGCCAGCAGCCCCTTAGGGGTAGAGTATGGCTACACCTTC
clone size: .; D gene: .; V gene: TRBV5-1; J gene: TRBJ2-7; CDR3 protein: CASSLVGGASYEQYF; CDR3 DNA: TGCGCCAGCAGCTTGGTAGGGGGTGCCTCCTACGAGCAGTACTTC
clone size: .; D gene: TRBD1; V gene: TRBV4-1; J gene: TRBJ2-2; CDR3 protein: CASSLGTGYNTGELFF; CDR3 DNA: TGCGCCAGCAGCCTCGGGACAGGTTATAACACCGGGGAGCTGTTTTTT
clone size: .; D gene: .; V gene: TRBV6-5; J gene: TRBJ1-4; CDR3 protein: CASSLTASNEKLFF; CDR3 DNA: TGTGCCAGCAGCCTTACAGCCTCTAATGAAAAACTGTTTTTT
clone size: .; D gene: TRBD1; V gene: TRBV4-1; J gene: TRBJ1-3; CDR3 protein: CASSPRDRGGNTIYF; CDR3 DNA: TGCGCCAGCAGCCCCCGGGACAGGGGTGGAAACACCATATATTTT
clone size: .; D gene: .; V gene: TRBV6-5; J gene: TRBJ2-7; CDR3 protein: CASSYSTGGRFSYEQYF; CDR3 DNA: TGTGCCAGCAGTTACTCGACAGGAGGCAGGTTCTCCTACGAGCAGTACTTC
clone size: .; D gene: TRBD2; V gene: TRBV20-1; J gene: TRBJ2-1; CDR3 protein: CSARDLAGGPLNEQFF; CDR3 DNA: TGCAGTGCTAGAGACCTAGCGGGGGGGCCTCTAAATGAGCAGTTCTTC
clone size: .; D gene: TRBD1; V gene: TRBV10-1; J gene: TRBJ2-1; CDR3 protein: CASSFGQDYEQFF; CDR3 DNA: TGCGCCAGCAGTTTCGGACAGGACTATGAGCAGTTCTTC
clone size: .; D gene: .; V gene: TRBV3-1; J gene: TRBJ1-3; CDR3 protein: CASSQDWGSGNTIYF; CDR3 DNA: TGTGCCAGCAGCCAAGACTGGGGCTCTGGAAACACCATATATTTT
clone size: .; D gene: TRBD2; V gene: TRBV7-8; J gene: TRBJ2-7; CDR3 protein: CASSSLRTLTSGGSYEQYF; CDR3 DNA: TGTGCCAGCAGCTCTCTTCGGACTCTTACTAGCGGGGGTAGTTACGAGCAGTACTTC
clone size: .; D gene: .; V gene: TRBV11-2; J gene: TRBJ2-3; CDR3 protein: CASSLGLGPDTQYF; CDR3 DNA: TGTGCCAGCAGCTTAGGGTTGGGGCCAGATACGCAGTATTTT
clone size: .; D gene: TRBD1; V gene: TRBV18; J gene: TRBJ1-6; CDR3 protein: CASSLRDRVASPLHF; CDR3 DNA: TGTGCCAGCTCACTACGAGACAGGGTGGCATCACCCCTCCACTTT
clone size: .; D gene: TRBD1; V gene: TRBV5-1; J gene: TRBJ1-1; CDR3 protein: CASSLGDRGPVAFF; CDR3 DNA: TGCGCCAGCAGCTTGGGGGACAGGGGGCCAGTGGCTTTCTTT
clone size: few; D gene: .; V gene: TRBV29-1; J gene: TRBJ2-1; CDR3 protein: CSVSEQFF; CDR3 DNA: TGCAGCGTATCTGAGCAGTTCTTC